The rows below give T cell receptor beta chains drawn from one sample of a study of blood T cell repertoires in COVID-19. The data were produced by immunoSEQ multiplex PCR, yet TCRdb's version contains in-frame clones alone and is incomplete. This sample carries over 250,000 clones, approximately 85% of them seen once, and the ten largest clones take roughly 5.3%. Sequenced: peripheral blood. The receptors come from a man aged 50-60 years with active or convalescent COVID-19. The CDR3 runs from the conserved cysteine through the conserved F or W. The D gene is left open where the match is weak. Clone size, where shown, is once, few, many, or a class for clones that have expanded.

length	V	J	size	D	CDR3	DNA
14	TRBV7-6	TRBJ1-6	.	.	CASSPPDRNSPLHF	TGTGCCAGCAGCCCTCCGGACAGAAATTCACCCCTCCACTTT
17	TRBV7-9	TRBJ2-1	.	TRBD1	CASSSKFRDRGPNEQFF	TGTGCCAGCAGCTCGAAATTCCGGGACAGGGGCCCCAATGAGCAGTTCTTC
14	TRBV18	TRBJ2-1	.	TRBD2	CASSPGTSGDEQFF	TGTGCCAGCTCACCCGGGACTAGCGGTGATGAGCAGTTCTTC
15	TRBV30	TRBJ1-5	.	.	CAWSPGLGPNQPQHF	TGTGCCTGGAGTCCCGGTTTGGGGCCGAATCAGCCCCAGCATTTT
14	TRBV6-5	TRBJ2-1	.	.	CASRTGQGADEQFF	TGTGCCAGCAGGACGGGACAAGGGGCCGATGAGCAGTTCTTC
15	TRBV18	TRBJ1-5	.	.	CASSPRAGTNQPQHF	TGTGCCAGCTCCCCCAGAGCAGGGACTAATCAGCCCCAGCATTTT
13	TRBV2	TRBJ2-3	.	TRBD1	CASSSAGGNTQYF	TGTGCCAGCAGTTCGGCAGGGGGAAATACGCAGTATTTT
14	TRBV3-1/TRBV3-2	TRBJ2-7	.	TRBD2	CASSLAGGRYEQYF	TGTGCCAGCAGCCTAGCGGGAGGGCGATACGAGCAGTACTTC
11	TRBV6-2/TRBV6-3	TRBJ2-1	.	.	CASSKRNEQFF	TGTGCCAGCAGTAAGCGGAATGAGCAGTTCTTC
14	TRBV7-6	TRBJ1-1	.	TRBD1	CASSLEGQGTEAFF	TGTGCCAGCAGCTTAGAGGGACAGGGCACTGAAGCTTTCTTT
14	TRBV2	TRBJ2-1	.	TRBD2	CASRKRDSYNEQFF	TGTGCCAGCAGGAAGCGGGACTCCTACAATGAGCAGTTCTTC
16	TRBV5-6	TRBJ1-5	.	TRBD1	CASSVGTGWSNQPQHF	TGTGCCAGCAGCGTTGGGACAGGGTGGAGCAATCAGCCCCAGCATTTT
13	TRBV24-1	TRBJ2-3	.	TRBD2	CATSDPPTSSQYF	TGTGCCACCAGTGATCCGCCGACTAGCTCGCAGTATTTT
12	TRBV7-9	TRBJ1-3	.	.	CASSLGADTIYF	TGTGCCAGCAGCTTGGGGGCGGACACCATATATTTT
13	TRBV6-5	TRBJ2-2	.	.	CAVGQGRNGELFF	TGTGCCGTGGGCCAGGGTAGGAACGGGGAGCTGTTTTTT
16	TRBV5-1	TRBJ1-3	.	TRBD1	CASSLEGTGVRNTIYF	TGCGCCAGCAGCTTGGAAGGGACAGGGGTTCGAAACACCATATATTTT
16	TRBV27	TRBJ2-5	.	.	CASSSARTAFQETQYF	TGTGCCAGCAGTTCCGCCCGGACAGCCTTCCAAGAGACCCAGTACTTC
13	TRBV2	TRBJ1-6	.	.	CASSARDNSPLHF	TGTGCCAGCAGTGCCAGGGATAATTCACCCCTCCACTTT
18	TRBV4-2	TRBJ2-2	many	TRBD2	CASSQGDGGRAGTGELFF	TGTGCCAGCAGCCAAGGGGATGGCGGGAGGGCCGGCACCGGGGAGCTGTTTTTT
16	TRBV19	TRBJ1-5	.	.	CASSMEAGWGNQPQHF	TGTGCCAGTAGTATGGAGGCGGGTTGGGGCAATCAGCCCCAGCATTTT
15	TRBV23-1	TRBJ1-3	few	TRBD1	CASRQGQGVGNTIYF	TGCGCCAGCAGGCAGGGACAGGGGGTCGGAAACACCATATATTTT
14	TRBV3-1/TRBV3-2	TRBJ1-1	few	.	CASSQYRGVSEAFF	TGTGCCAGCAGCCAATATCGGGGGGTCAGTGAAGCTTTCTTT
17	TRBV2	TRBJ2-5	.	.	CASSGLWSGRAQETQYF	TGTGCCAGCAGTGGGCTCTGGTCGGGCAGGGCCCAAGAGACCCAGTACTTC
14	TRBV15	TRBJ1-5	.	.	CATSRAQGNQPQHF	TGTGCCACCAGCAGAGCACAGGGAAATCAGCCCCAGCATTTT
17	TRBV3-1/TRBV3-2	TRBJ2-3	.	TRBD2	CASSLRAGVGKADTQYF	TGTGCCAGCAGCCTTAGGGCGGGAGTCGGAAAAGCAGATACGCAGTATTTT
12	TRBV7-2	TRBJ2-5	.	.	CASSIVDRTQYF	TGTGCCAGCTCCATCGTCGATAGAACCCAGTACTTC
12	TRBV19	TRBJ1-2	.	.	CASSPRDYGYTF	TGTGCCAGTAGTCCGAGAGACTATGGCTACACCTTC
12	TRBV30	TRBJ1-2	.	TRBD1	CAWGLTGDGYTF	TGTGCCTGGGGATTAACAGGGGATGGCTACACCTTC